A single count supports the clone carrying this T cell receptor beta chain. Its antigen is currently unknown. Germline loops: CDR1 DFQATT, CDR2 SNEGSKA (reference sequence). Trimming cost V 6 bases and J 7 bases; bases outside gene matches: 0. This CDR3 comprises 11 residues. This sample is part of a study of TIL therapy for anti-PD-1-resistant metastatic lung cancer. Turning to the study itself: Tumor harvest preceded PD-1/PD-L1 blockade, followed by nivolumab treatment. Tumors carried a median roughly 1.5 non-synonymous mutations per megabase.

The sample's time point: pre-treatment sample, taken before nivolumab and TIL therapy. Stage 4 NSCLC adults joined between late 2017 and January 2020. Findings and caveats of the study: After infusion, TIL clonotypes partly replaced peripheral T cells and declined over months.

The immunoSEQ assay was v3. Assay: immunoSEQ multiplex PCR; the TCRdb copy retains only in-frame clones and omits some. The sample includes about 60,000 clones, 69% of them seen just once. The chain uses TRBV20-1 and TRBJ2-4; 10 bases agree with TRBD2. This sequence originates from a person aged 25 to 85 with non-small cell lung cancer. This specimen consisted of blood, obtained at baseline. The CDR3 loop is CSAAGGNIQYF. The CDR3 DNA follows: TGCAGTGCAGCGGGAGGGAACATTCAGTACTTC.